The 24 T cell receptor beta chains below were found in one sample sequenced in a study of T cell responses to AZD1222 COVID-19 vaccine. Produced via immunoSEQ multiplex PCR; TCRdb's table is partial and in-frame only. Of about 100,000 clones in the sample, approximately 91% are singletons; the top ten hold about 2.8%. This sample comprised peripheral blood, obtained on day 0 of AZD1222 vaccination. These receptors were collected from an adult in good health.

This chain uses TRBV28 with TRBJ1-2; 8 nucleotides match TRBD1. CDR3 length: 12 residues. V gave up 8 bases and J gave up 7 bases; unmatched junction bases: 6. Germline assignment: CDR1 MDHEN and CDR2 SYDVKM. CDR3: CASRGTGGGYTF. In DNA form, the CDR3 reads TGTGCCAGCCGGGGGACAGGTGGTGGCTACACCTTC.

The rearrangement uses TRBV4-1 and TRBJ1-4, with D possibly matching TRBD1 (5 bases). V was cut by 0 bases and J by 0 bases, with 14 bases left in between. Germline-derived CDR1 and CDR2 are MGHRA and YSYEKL. CDR3 length: 18 residues. This CDR3 reads CASSQDGGRLATNEKLFF. CDR3 DNA sequence: TGCGCCAGCAGCCAAGATGGGGGACGACTTGCAACTAATGAAAAACTGTTTTTT.

The CDR3 here is CASGLRGRSYEQYF. The CDR3 region has the DNA TGTGCCAGCGGCCTCCGGGGCCGTTCCTACGAGCAGTACTTC. The chain employs TRBV11-3 and TRBJ2-7; TRBD1 or TRBD2 may be the D gene (5 bases each). This CDR3 region has 14 residues. Germline loops: CDR1 SGHNT, CDR2 YENEEA. Trimming left V 8 bases short and J 1 base short, with 15 bases between. Based on the CDR3 plus reference TRBV11-3 and TRBJ2-7, the full variable domain is EAGVVQSPRYKIIEKKQPVAFWCNPISGHNTLYWYLQNLGQGPELLIRYENEEAVDDSQLPKDRFSAERLKGVDSTLKIQPAELGDSAVYLCASGLRGRSYEQYFGPGTRLTVT.

V and J are TRBV7-9 and TRBJ1-1; D is possibly TRBD1 (5 bases). The V end lost 5 bases, the J end lost 0 bases, and 16 bases lay between the germline ends. The germline V gene encodes CDR1 SEHNR and CDR2 FQNEAQ (reference sequence). This CDR3 spans 16 amino acids. The CDR3 region has the DNA TGTGCCAGCAGCGCGTATACCGGGACGGTGAACACTGAAGCTTTCTTT. Its protein product is CASSAYTGTVNTEAFF.

The chain joins TRBV11-2 to TRBJ1-4; unclear D gene. The CDR3 is made up of 14 amino acids. V was clipped by 1 base and J by 2 bases, with 5 bases between them. Germline-derived CDR1 and CDR2 are SGHAT and FQNNGV. This chain's CDR3 is CASSLGGTNEKLFF. The CDR3 bases are TGTGCCAGCAGCTTAGGGGGTACTAATGAAAAACTGTTTTTT.

This sequence joins TRBV30 and TRBJ2-1; 7 bases line up with TRBD1. The V gene end was trimmed by 0 bases and the J gene end by 7 bases; junction bases not matched to a gene: 3. The CDR3 covers 13 residues. Per the germline V gene, CDR1 is GTSNPN and CDR2 is SVGIG (reference sequence). CDR3 in amino acids: CAWSVTGANEQFF. For the CDR3, the DNA is TGTGCCTGGAGTGTTACAGGGGCTAATGAGCAGTTCTTC.

The genes are TRBV7-8 and TRBJ1-6, with D perhaps TRBD1 (6 bases). Trimming removed 5 bases at V and 0 bases at J, with 14 bases between. Germline CDR1 SGHVS, CDR2 FQNEAQ. CDR3 size: 17 residues. The chain's CDR3 is CASSRRTASSYNSPLHF. In DNA form, the CDR3 reads TGTGCCAGCAGCCGTCGGACAGCAAGCTCCTATAATTCACCCCTCCACTTT.

This sequence joins TRBV5-1 and TRBJ2-7; TRBD1 aligns across 7 bases. CDR1 is SGHRS and CDR2 is YFSETQ in the germline V gene. The CDR3 is made up of 14 amino acids. Losses at the gene ends were 7 bases for V and 2 bases for J; bases not matched to a gene: 9. In nucleotides, the CDR3 is TGCGCCAGCCAGCCCGCAGGGACAGCCTACGAGCAGTACTTC. Its translation is CASQPAGTAYEQYF.

The chain combines TRBV5-6 with TRBJ1-6, with D possibly being TRBD1 (5 bases). Germline V gives CDR1 SGHDT, CDR2 YYEEEE. The CDR3 spans 15 residues. V was clipped by 4 bases and J by 3 bases, with 11 bases between them. For the CDR3, the DNA is TGTGCCAGCAGCGGGGACGGACTCTATAATTCACCCCTCCACTTT. It encodes CASSGDGLYNSPLHF.

This clone was counted a few times. J is TRBJ1-5 and V is TRBV6-5; no firm D call. Between the trimmed V and J ends, which lost 4 bases and 6 bases, there was a span of 10 bases. The germline V gene encodes CDR1 MNHEY and CDR2 SVGAGI. The CDR3 contains 13 residues. DNA of the CDR3: TGTGCCAGCAGTTCCCCAGCCGGTCAGCCCCAGCATTTT. It codes for CASSSPAGQPQHF.

The J gene is TRBJ1-4, the V gene TRBV19; 10 bases fit TRBD1. The junction had 8 bases not matched to a gene; V was cut back by 6 bases and J by 7 bases. The CDR3 has 15 residues. Germline V lookup: CDR1 LNHDA, CDR2 SQIVND (reference sequence). Here the CDR3 reads CASSPGTGAGEKLFF. Here the CDR3 DNA reads TGTGCCAGTAGCCCCGGGACAGGGGCAGGTGAAAAACTGTTTTTT.

The chain combines TRBV6-2 or TRBV6-3 with TRBJ2-5; TRBD2 aligns across 12 bases. CDR1 and CDR2 (germline): MNHEY, SVGEGT. After removal of 4 bases from V and 4 bases from J, the junction contained 4 bases not matched to a gene. CDR3 length: 15 residues. CDR3: CASSFSSGGAETQYF. In DNA form, the CDR3 reads TGTGCCAGCAGTTTCTCTAGCGGGGGGGCAGAGACCCAGTACTTC.

This clone was detected a few times. The CDR3 region is CASSLYGGTEAFF. DNA of the CDR3: TGTGCCAGCAGTTTATACGGGGGCACTGAAGCTTTCTTT. V gene TRBV12-3 or TRBV12-4 combines with J gene TRBJ1-1; D may be TRBD1 (5 bases). Trimming cost V 2 bases and J 4 bases, with 8 bases left between them. This CDR3 has 13 amino acids.

The rearrangement links TRBV5-1 to TRBJ1-6, with unresolved D. Germline V gene sequence: CDR1 SGHRS, CDR2 YFSETQ. The CDR3 loop spans 16 amino acids. V gave up 0 bases and J gave up 10 bases, with 17 bases separating them. The CDR3 nucleotides read TGCGCCAGCAGCTTGGATAGTGGAGGTGGCAGGTCACCCCTCCACTTT. Protein sequence: CASSLDSGGGRSPLHF.

The J gene is TRBJ1-3, the V gene TRBV12-3 or TRBV12-4; D not resolved. This CDR3 contains 13 residues. Trimming pared 5 bases from V and 9 bases from J, leaving 14 bases between. The CDR3 bases are TGTGCCAGCAGTCGGAATACTCCGGTCACCATATATTTT. Translated, it gives CASSRNTPVTIYF.

The table lists this clone with a count of one. The gene calls are TRBV18 and TRBJ2-2; 7 nucleotides line up with TRBD1. CDR3 length: 15 amino acids. Germline-derived CDR1 and CDR2 are KGHSH and LQKENI. The junction had 7 bases not matched to a gene; V was cut back by 2 bases and J by 7 bases. As DNA, the CDR3 is TGTGCCAGCTCACCAAGGACAGGCGGAGGCGGGGAGCTGTTTTTT. Its translation is CASSPRTGGGGELFF.

The genes are TRBV5-5 and TRBJ1-2; no clear D. The CDR3 runs to 13 residues. The V end lost 0 bases, the J end lost 3 bases, and 6 bases lay between the germline ends. Germline assignment: CDR1 SGHKS and CDR2 YYEKEE (reference sequence). CDR3 in amino acids: CASSLGSYYGYTF. Here the CDR3 DNA reads TGTGCCAGCAGCTTGGGCAGTTACTATGGCTACACCTTC. Using reference TRBV5-5 and TRBJ1-2 for the parts outside the CDR3, the full variable domain is DAGVTQSPTHLIKTRGQQVTLRCSPISGHKSVSWYQQVLGQGPQFIFQYYEKEERGRGNFPDRFSARQFPNYSSELNVNALLLGDSALYLCASSLGSYYGYTFGSGTRLTVV.

The chain links TRBV4-3 to TRBJ2-1, with 10 nucleotides matching TRBD2. CDR1 LGHNA and CDR2 YSLEER come from the germline V gene. V dropped 1 base and J dropped 9; count of bases not matched to a gene: 6. The CDR3 runs to 15 residues. The CDR3 spells CASSQGLAGVGEQFF. The CDR3 nucleotides are TGCGCCAGCAGCCAAGGCCTAGCGGGGGTCGGTGAGCAGTTCTTC.

The rearrangement links TRBV15 to TRBJ1-6; D gene unclear. CDR1 and CDR2 from the germline V gene are LNHNV and YYDKDF (reference sequence). The ends were cut back, 1 base at V and 6 bases at J, with 1 base in the middle. There are 12 residues in the CDR3. In DNA, the CDR3 is TGTGCCACCAGCAGAGTTAATTCACCCCTCCACTTT. Encoded protein: CATSRVNSPLHF.

The chain recombines TRBV5-4 with TRBJ2-7; either TRBD1 or TRBD2 may fit D (6 bases each). Germline-derived CDR1 and CDR2 are SGHNT and YYREEE (reference sequence). V was shortened by 0 bases and J by 3 bases, with 10 bases between the two germline ends. This CDR3 is 14 amino acids long. CDR3: CASSLDEGGYEQYF. In DNA, the CDR3 is TGTGCCAGCAGCTTGGACGAGGGGGGCTACGAGCAGTACTTC.

This rearrangement joins TRBV5-1 to TRBJ1-1, with unresolved D. This CDR3 spans 14 amino acids. Between the trimmed V and J ends, which lost 6 bases and 3 bases, there was a span of 15 bases. The germline gives CDR1 SGHRS, CDR2 YFSETQ. CDR3 nucleotides: TGCGCCAGCAAAATCCAACCCGGGGACACTGAAGCTTTCTTT. This sequence encodes CASKIQPGDTEAFF. The variable domain in full, with the rest retrieved from reference TRBV5-1 and TRBJ1-1, is KAGVTQTPRYLIKTRGQQVTLSCSPISGHRSVSWYQQTPGQGLQFLFEYFSETQRNKGNFPGRFSGRQFSNSRSEMNVSTLELGDSALYLCASKIQPGDTEAFFGQGTRLTVV.

The CDR3 protein is CASTPAGGPVGEQYF. The DNA for the CDR3 is TGTGCCAGCACCCCTGCTGGGGGCCCAGTGGGAGAGCAGTACTTC. The J gene is TRBJ2-7, the V gene TRBV6-5, with a tentative D call TRBD1 (6 bases). V dropped 7 bases and J dropped 7 bases, with 23 bases sitting between them. The CDR3 loop spans 15 amino acids. Germline assignment: CDR1 MNHEY and CDR2 SVGAGI.

This chain joins TRBV10-3 and TRBJ2-7; D is possibly TRBD2 (6 bases). Per germline, CDR1 ENHRY and CDR2 SYGVKD. CDR3 length equals 13 residues. The V end lost 7 bases, the J end lost 6 bases, and 16 bases lay between the germline ends. The CDR3 spells CAITNVGGSEQYF. The CDR3 DNA reads TGTGCCATCACCAATGTAGGAGGGTCCGAGCAGTACTTC.

V and J are TRBV7-3 and TRBJ2-1, with D possibly being TRBD2 (6 bases). This CDR3 has 16 amino acids. Germline CDR1 and CDR2: SGHTA and FQGTGA. The germline V and J ends were trimmed by 5 bases and 0 bases, with 14 bases remaining between them. The CDR3 DNA reads as TGTGCCAGCAGCCGTACGAGCGGGCTCTCCTACAATGAGCAGTTCTTC. Amino acid sequence: CASSRTSGLSYNEQFF.